These 14 T cell receptor beta chains came from one sample sequenced in a study of spatial heterogeneity in lung cancer. TCRdb reanalysed the 5' RACE reads using MiXCR and keeps one entry per CDR3 protein. The sample has over 5,000 distinct CDR3 sequences; 7.5% to 9% are singletons. Study-wide points: How many expanded intratumoral alpha and beta TCRs were present tracked the tumor mutation count, which was a count of nonsynonymous mutations.

The time point denotes: sample taken at primary tumor resection. Their antigen targets remain unknown. Specimen: lung tumor tissue, collected at surgery. These TCRs come from a female donor with early-stage non-small cell lung cancer.

In this sample, this clonotype is medium-sized. One end of the junction varies from germline; a read error may be responsible. The chain joins TRBV29-1 to TRBJ2-3; perhaps TRBD1 as D (6 bases). Germline loops: CDR1 SQVTM, CDR2 ANQGSEA. CDR3 size: 12 residues. The DNA for the CDR3 is TGCAGCGTTGAAGTCAATCAGGGGACAATTTTTTTT. Protein sequence: CSVEVNQGTIFF.

By share, this clonotype ranks as medium-sized (0.01 to 0.1%). The rearrangement joins TRBV6-1 to TRBJ1-5; no firm D call. The CDR3 extends over 13 amino acids. In germline, CDR1 is MNHNS, CDR2 SASEGT. Trimming stripped 3 bases from V and 1 base from J, with 4 bases between. The CDR3 DNA sequence: TGTGCCAGCAGTGACGACAGCAATCAGCCCCAGCATTTT. Its translation: CASSDDSNQPQHF.

In its sample, this clonotype ranks as medium-sized. The V gene is TRBV4-3, the J gene TRBJ1-2, with D possibly TRBD1 on 5 matching bases. The germline CDR1 and CDR2 sequences are LGHNA and YSLEER. The CDR3 length is 17 residues. V was clipped by 0 bases and J by 7 bases, with 21 bases between them. The CDR3 loop reads CASSQDAGTPSLSGYTF. CDR3 coding DNA: TGCGCCAGCAGCCAAGATGCTGGGACTCCCTCTCTCTCTGGCTACACCTTC.

By frequency in the sample, this clonotype is medium-sized. The chain couples TRBV25-1 to TRBJ1-6, with D possibly matching TRBD1 (5 bases). The CDR3 consists of 14 residues. V was trimmed by 3 bases and J by 10 bases, leaving 13 bases between them. Germline CDR1 MGHDK, CDR2 SYGVNS. The CDR3 is CASSEVGDWSPLHF. The CDR3 DNA is TGTGCCAGCAGTGAGGTGGGGGATTGGTCACCCCTCCACTTT.

This clonotype was found many times. The V call is TRBV7-2, the J call TRBJ2-7, with TRBD2 matching over 13 bases. The length of the CDR3 is 16 residues. The germline V gene encodes CDR1 SGHTA and CDR2 FQGNSA. V lost 5 bases to trimming and J lost 4 bases; unmatched junction nucleotides: 8. CDR3 bases: TGTGCCAGCAGCCCTGGACTAGCGGGAGTATGGTACGAGCAGTACTTC. Its protein is CASSPGLAGVWYEQYF. Drawing the rest from reference TRBV7-2 and TRBJ2-7, the complete variable domain is GAGVSQSPSNKVTEKGKDVELRCDPISGHTALYWYRQSLGQGLEFLIYFQGNSAPDKSGLPSDRFSAERTGGSVSTLTIQRTQQEDSAVYLCASSPGLAGVWYEQYFGPGTRLTVT.

V usage is TRBV7-2 and J usage is TRBJ2-5, with TRBD2 identical over 9 bases. Germline CDR1 reads SGHTA; CDR2 reads FQGNSA. The CDR3 loop spans 16 amino acids. V gave up 5 bases and J gave up 6 bases; unmatched junction bases: 13. Here the CDR3 DNA reads TGTGCCAGCAGCGCCGAGCGGGGGGTTGAGTTAAAGACCCAGTACTTC. This gives the protein CASSAERGVELKTQYF.

This clonotype has only a few counts. The V call is TRBV7-2, the J call TRBJ1-5; D gene uncertain. Germline-derived CDR1 and CDR2 are SGHTA and FQGNSA. The CDR3 is 17 residues long. Trimming took off 1 base at V and 2 bases at J, with 15 bases between the two ends. In DNA, the CDR3 is TGTGCCAGCAGCTTAGGACGGGGAGAGGGTGGCAATCAGCCCCAGCATTTT. Its protein is CASSLGRGEGGNQPQHF.

This clonotype was observed many times. This chain uses TRBV5-1 with TRBJ2-3, with 9 positions matching TRBD1. The length of the CDR3 is 17 residues. V dropped 0 bases and J dropped 5; count of bases not matched to a gene: 10. Germline lookup yields CDR1 SGHRS and CDR2 YFSETQ. CDR3 nucleotides: TGCGCCAGCAGCTTGGCCCTCCGGGACAGGGAGAAAGATACGCAGTATTTT. Its protein product is CASSLALRDREKDTQYF.

This chain links TRBV3-1 with TRBJ1-1, with D possibly matching TRBD1 (5 bases). With 0 bases removed from V and 0 bases from J, the gap between germline ends came to 14 bases. The V gene's germline CDR1 is LGHDT and CDR2 YNNKEL (reference sequence). The CDR3 runs to 17 residues. CDR3 amino acids: CASSQDLGGGLNTEAFF. In nucleotides, the CDR3 is TGTGCCAGCAGCCAAGATCTCGGTGGGGGTTTGAACACTGAAGCTTTCTTT.

In its sample, this clonotype ranks as medium-sized (0.01 to 0.1%). This CDR3 reads CASSLGSGRPGEQFF. For the CDR3, the DNA is TGTGCCAGCAGCTTGGGAAGCGGGAGGCCTGGTGAGCAGTTCTTC. The J gene is TRBJ2-1, the V gene TRBV5-4; TRBD2 aligns across 9 bases. The CDR3 extends over 15 amino acids. The J segment lost 9 bases and the V segment lost 0 bases, leaving 7 bases of the junction unmatched. Per germline, CDR1 SGHNT and CDR2 YYREEE (reference sequence).

This clonotype is labeled medium-sized. The gene calls are TRBV27 and TRBJ1-6; 8 positions agree with TRBD1. This CDR3 comprises 14 residues. V lost 6 bases, J lost 6 bases, and 4 bases stayed unmatched. Germline V CDR1 and CDR2: MNHEY, SMNVEV (reference sequence). The CDR3 protein is CASSYRGSNSPLHF. In DNA form, the CDR3 reads TGTGCCAGCAGCTACAGGGGGAGTAATTCACCCCTCCACTTT.

The V gene is TRBV19, the J gene TRBJ1-2; no clear D. This CDR3 region has 15 residues. V lost 8 bases to trimming and J lost 2 bases, with 18 bases between them. The V gene's germline CDR1 is LNHDA and CDR2 SQIVND (reference sequence). CDR3 nucleotide sequence: TGTGCCAGTCATCACGGAACAGAAGGGAACTATGGCTACACCTTC. It is translated as CASHHGTEGNYGYTF.

The chain has TRBV5-1 and TRBJ1-1; no reliable D call. V lost 0 bases and J lost 5, with 11 bases in between. Germline-derived CDR1 and CDR2 are SGHRS and YFSETQ. The CDR3 is 14 amino acids. This chain's CDR3 is CASSLGALETEAFF. CDR3 coding DNA: TGCGCCAGCAGCTTGGGTGCCCTTGAAACTGAAGCTTTCTTT.

By sample fraction, this clonotype is medium-sized. The V call is TRBV6-2 or TRBV6-3, the J call TRBJ2-7, with a weak D call TRBD1 (5 bases). The CDR3 length is 13 residues. V was cut by 2 bases and J by 7 bases, with 12 bases left in between. Germline CDR1 MNHEY, CDR2 SVGEGT. The DNA for the CDR3 is TGTGCCAGCAGTTACGGGGCCGAAGGAGAGCAGTACTTC. This codes for CASSYGAEGEQYF.